These T cell receptor beta chains were read from a single sample in a study of immune cell composition in non-small cell lung cancer. Clones were read by immunoSEQ multiplex PCR, and TCRdb kept only the in-frame ones, dropping some. Of about 6,700 clones listed, 60% to 75% are singletons. The specimen sequenced was lung tumor tissue. The source is a human donor with non-small cell lung cancer. Each CDR3 is given with its conserved first and last residue. The order of the fields is J gene, V gene, D gene, clone size, CDR3 length, CDR3 DNA, CDR3 protein. D genes are given only for firm matches. Rows give clone size only sometimes, using once, few, many, or a class for an expanded clone.

TRBJ2-5	TRBV5-1	TRBD2	once	13	TGCGCCAGCACAATAGCGGGACAAGAGACCCAGTACTTC	CASTIAGQETQYF
TRBJ1-1	TRBV18	TRBD1	-	13	TGTGCCAGCTCAGAGGACAGGGCCAGGGAAGCTTTCTTT	CASSEDRAREAFF
TRBJ2-2	TRBV19	-	-	16	TGTGCCAGTAATATCCTTGGGACACTGAACACCGGGGAGCTGTTTTTT	CASNILGTLNTGELFF
TRBJ2-7	TRBV7-9	TRBD1	-	15	TGTGCCAGCAGCTCAGGGACAGGGGGCTTATACGAGCAGTACTTC	CASSSGTGGLYEQYF
TRBJ1-1	TRBV27	TRBD1	few	16	TGTGCCAGCAGTTTAACGGCAGGGGGCGTGAACACTGAAGCTTTCTTT	CASSLTAGGVNTEAFF
TRBJ1-5	TRBV30	TRBD1	few	14	TGTGCCTGGGGCCGGGACAGGGGGATCCAGCCCCAGCATTTT	CAWGRDRGIQPQHF
TRBJ2-3	TRBV25-1	-	-	13	TGTGCCAGCACGGGGTCGGGGAGAGATACGCAGTATTTT	CASTGSGRDTQYF
TRBJ1-1	TRBV5-4	-	-	16	TGTGCCAGCAGCCAGTCCGCCGGCGGGGTCTGGTCGGAAGCTTTCTTT	CASSQSAGGVWSEAFF
TRBJ1-4	TRBV5-1	TRBD1	-	16	TGCGCCAGCGGCCCAGGGGTAGGGGGCACGTGGGAAAAACTGTTTTTT	CASGPGVGGTWEKLFF
TRBJ2-7	TRBV5-5	-	few	15	TGTGCCAGCAGCTTGGAGACTAGGTATCCGTACGAGCAGTACTTC	CASSLETRYPYEQYF
TRBJ2-7	TRBV2	-	-	14	TGTGCCAGCAGAACACCCAGGGATACCTACGAGCAGTACTTC	CASRTPRDTYEQYF
TRBJ1-2	TRBV4-1	-	few	16	TGCGCCAGCAGCCAAGGGGACATGCGTGTATACTATGGCTACACCTTC	CASSQGDMRVYYGYTF
TRBJ2-2	TRBV9	-	once	17	TGTGCCAGCAGCCCGCGTGTTGGGCTTTCCAACACCGGGGAGCTGTTTTTT	CASSPRVGLSNTGELFF
TRBJ2-4	TRBV18	-	-	16	TGTGCCAGCTCACCTCTCCCCCAGGGGGCCAAAAACATTCAGTACTTC	CASSPLPQGAKNIQYF
TRBJ1-2	TRBV18	-	-	16	TGTGCCAGCTCACCAATCATGGGGGGGTCGGTTGATGGCTACACCTTC	CASSPIMGGSVDGYTF
TRBJ2-1	TRBV5-6	TRBD1	once	15	TGTGCCAGCAGCCTGGGACAGGAATTTAGGAATGAGCAGTTCTTC	CASSLGQEFRNEQFF
TRBJ2-1	TRBV5-4	TRBD2	-	17	TGTGCCAGCAGCTTCAGGGCCGGGACTAGGGCCCCCAATGAGCAGTTCTTC	CASSFRAGTRAPNEQFF
TRBJ2-5	TRBV6-4	TRBD2	-	16	TGTGCCAGCAGTGCGTCCGGCGGGGGGGGCCAAGAGACCCAGTACTTC	CASSASGGGGQETQYF